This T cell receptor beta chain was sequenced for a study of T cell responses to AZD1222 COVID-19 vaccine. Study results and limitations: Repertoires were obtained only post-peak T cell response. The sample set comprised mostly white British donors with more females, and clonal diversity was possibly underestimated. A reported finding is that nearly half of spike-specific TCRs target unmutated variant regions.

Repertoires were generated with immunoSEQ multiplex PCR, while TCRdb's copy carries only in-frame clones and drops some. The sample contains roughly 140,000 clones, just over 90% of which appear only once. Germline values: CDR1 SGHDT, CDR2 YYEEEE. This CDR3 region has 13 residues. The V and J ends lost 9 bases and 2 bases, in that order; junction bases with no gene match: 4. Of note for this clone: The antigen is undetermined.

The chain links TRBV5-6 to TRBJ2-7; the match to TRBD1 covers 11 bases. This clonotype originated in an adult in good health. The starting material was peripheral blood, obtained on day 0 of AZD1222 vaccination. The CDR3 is CATRGQGAYEQYF. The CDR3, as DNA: TGTGCCACGCGGGGACAGGGGGCCTACGAGCAGTACTTC.